Presented here are 18 T cell receptor beta chains from one specimen sequenced in a study of T cell repertoires in cytomegalovirus infection. MiXCR, run by TCRdb on the reads, gives a single entry per CDR3 protein. The sample includes fewer than 1,000,000 distinct CDR3 sequences, approximately 33% seen only once; the top ten take around an eighth. The antigens these receptors bind are not known. Sequences were derived from cultured CD8+ T cells from PBMCs, sampled from culture after CMV antigen stimulation. The receptor source for this set is a human donor in good health (CMV status not recorded). Some clones in this sample may be carry-over from other donors' samples.

This clonotype was counted only a few times. The chain employs TRBV6-1 and TRBJ1-5; D ambiguous. Trimming pared 2 bases from V and 8 bases from J, leaving 4 bases between. The germline gives CDR1 MNHNS, CDR2 SASEGT. CDR3 size: 11 residues. The chain's CDR3 is CASSESKPQHF. Written as DNA, the CDR3 is TGTGCCAGCAGTGAATCCAAGCCCCAGCATTTT.

The chain employs TRBV9 and TRBJ1-5; D perhaps matches TRBD1 (6 bases). Germline V gene sequence: CDR1 SGDLS, CDR2 YYNGEE. The CDR3 contains 15 residues. V was cut by 0 bases and J by 2 bases, with 9 bases left in between. CDR3 region: CASSVDGGGNQPQHF. The DNA for the CDR3 is TGTGCCAGCAGCGTAGATGGGGGCGGCAATCAGCCCCAGCATTTT.

This clonotype was picked up one time. The chain recombines TRBV7-9 with TRBJ2-7; tentatively, D is TRBD1 or TRBD2 (5 bases each). With 4 bases removed from V and 3 bases from J, the gap between germline ends came to 22 bases. This CDR3 is 17 amino acids long. In germline, CDR1 is SEHNR, CDR2 FQNEAQ (reference sequence). This chain's CDR3 is CASSSLGPKHGLYEQYF. The CDR3 nucleotides read TGTGCCAGCAGCTCCTTGGGACCTAAGCATGGTCTCTACGAGCAGTACTTC.

This chain joins TRBV9 and TRBJ2-6; D possibly matches TRBD1 or TRBD2 (5 bases each). The CDR3 consists of 18 residues. Germline V gene sequence: CDR1 SGDLS, CDR2 YYNGEE. The germline V and J ends were trimmed by 1 base and 1 base, with 15 bases remaining between them. The CDR3 reads CASSVSSRGPSGANVLTF. The CDR3 nucleotides are TGTGCCAGCAGCGTAAGTTCCCGGGGCCCATCTGGGGCCAACGTCCTGACTTTC.

CDR3 loop: CSAPGPPYNEQFF. CDR3 coding DNA: TGCAGTGCTCCAGGCCCACCCTACAATGAGCAGTTCTTC. The rearrangement joins TRBV20-1 to TRBJ2-1, with no clear D. CDR1 is DFQATT and CDR2 is SNEGSKA in the germline V gene (reference sequence). This CDR3 has 13 amino acids. Trimming pared 5 bases from V and 2 bases from J, leaving 10 bases between.

Only a few counts were recorded for this clonotype. V usage is TRBV6-4 and J usage is TRBJ2-1, with D hard to call. This CDR3 is 14 amino acids long. The germline V and J ends were trimmed by 2 bases and 5 bases, with 10 bases remaining between them. Germline CDR1 is MRHNA and CDR2 is SNTAGT. The CDR3 DNA sequence: TGTGCCAGCAGTGACCTTCCTAGGGACAATGAGCAGTTCTTC. Amino acids: CASSDLPRDNEQFF.

This clonotype has more than one count but fewer than ten. This chain links TRBV6-2 or TRBV6-3 with TRBJ2-7, with TRBD1 matching over 7 bases. The CDR3 totals 14 residues. CDR1 MNHEY and CDR2 SVGEGT come from the germline V gene. Trimming at V came to 7 bases and at J to 0 bases, leaving 6 bases not matched to a gene. The CDR3 loop reads CASIEDRSSYEQYF. DNA for the CDR3: TGTGCCAGCATCGAGGACAGGAGCTCCTACGAGCAGTACTTC.

This clonotype was seen more than once but under ten times. The chain has TRBV20-1 and TRBJ2-1, with 9 bases lining up with TRBD1. Germline V gene lookup returns CDR1 DFQATT and CDR2 SNEGSKA (reference sequence). The CDR3 runs to 16 residues. After removal of 4 bases from V and 0 bases from J, the junction contained 7 bases not matched to a gene. This chain's CDR3 is CSATQPGQGSYNEQFF. The CDR3 region has the DNA TGCAGTGCTACCCAACCGGGACAGGGCTCCTACAATGAGCAGTTCTTC.

The chain links TRBV3-1 to TRBJ1-1; D unresolved. The CDR3 is 12 amino acids. The germline V and J ends were trimmed by 8 bases and 5 bases, with 12 bases remaining between them. The V gene's germline CDR1 is LGHDT and CDR2 YNNKEL (reference sequence). The CDR3 nucleotides are TGTGCCAGCGGAGGGCCTGGTACTGAAGCTTTCTTT. Translating it yields CASGGPGTEAFF.

There are many counts of this clonotype. The chain links TRBV12-3 or TRBV12-4 to TRBJ1-1; 7 bases map to TRBD1. The CDR3 extends over 14 amino acids. The trim removed 1 base at V and 5 bases at J, leaving 4 bases unmatched. In nucleotides, the CDR3 is TGTGCCAGCAGTTTAGGGAGCAGGGGGACTGAAGCTTTCTTT. Its translation is CASSLGSRGTEAFF.

This clonotype came up many times. The chain employs TRBV27 and TRBJ1-1, with D possibly matching TRBD1 (6 bases). From germline, CDR1 is MNHEY and CDR2 SMNVEV (reference sequence). The CDR3 contains 15 residues. V was pared by 8 bases and J by 4 bases, with 20 bases between. CDR3 in DNA: TGTGCCAGCGCTGAGGGGGGCAGCCTAATCACTGAAGCTTTCTTT. Translated, it gives CASAEGGSLITEAFF.

The rearrangement uses TRBV6-2 or TRBV6-3 and TRBJ2-1; maybe TRBD2 (6 bases). V was shortened by 4 bases and J by 7 bases, with 14 bases between the two germline ends. CDR1 and CDR2 from the germline V gene are MNHEY and SVGEGT. The CDR3 runs 14 residues. The CDR3 is CASSLEAGRNEQFF. CDR3 nucleotides: TGTGCCAGCAGTTTAGAGGCAGGGAGGAATGAGCAGTTCTTC.

The gene calls are TRBV2 and TRBJ2-5; 9 nucleotides line up with TRBD1. CDR1 and CDR2 from the germline V gene are SNHLY and FYNNEI. V gave up 10 bases and J gave up 2 bases; unmatched junction bases: 17. This CDR3 region has 17 residues. The CDR3 protein is CANRQGDMVPPQETQYF. The CDR3 nucleotides read TGTGCCAACCGACAGGGGGATATGGTCCCTCCTCAAGAGACCCAGTACTTC.

The chain employs TRBV5-4 and TRBJ2-5, with D perhaps TRBD1 (5 bases). The CDR3 length is 12 residues. The V end was cut by 2 bases, the J end by 4 bases, with 6 bases between. Looked up from germline, CDR1 is SGHNT and CDR2 is YYREEE (reference sequence). The CDR3 loop reads CASSFDRETQYF. The CDR3 bases are TGTGCCAGCAGCTTTGACAGAGAGACCCAGTACTTC.

V and J are TRBV15 and TRBJ2-4, with TRBD1 matching 9 bases. Losses at the gene ends were 3 bases for V and 7 bases for J; bases not matched to a gene: 4. Germline CDR1 reads LNHNV; CDR2 reads YYDKDF (reference sequence). The CDR3 extends over 14 amino acids. The DNA for the CDR3 is TGTGCCACCAGCAGCCGGGACAGGGCCAACATTCAGTACTTC. Translation: CATSSRDRANIQYF.

V gene TRBV28 combines with J gene TRBJ1-5; D call uncertain. Per the germline V gene, CDR1 is MDHEN and CDR2 is SYDVKM. The CDR3 is made up of 12 amino acids. Trimming took 3 bases from V and 5 from J, leaving 5 bases between them. This CDR3 is CASSFEDQPQHF. Here the CDR3 DNA reads TGTGCCAGCAGTTTCGAAGATCAGCCCCAGCATTTT.

The CDR3 sequence: CATSTSGYEQYF. The CDR3 DNA is TGCGCCACTTCGACTAGCGGCTACGAGCAGTACTTC. This rearrangement joins TRBV5-1 to TRBJ2-7; 9 bases fit TRBD2. Trimming removed 9 bases from V and 3 bases from J; junction bases left unmatched: 4. This CDR3 spans 12 amino acids. The germline V gene has CDR1 SGHRS and CDR2 YFSETQ.

The chain employs TRBV6-2 or TRBV6-3 and TRBJ1-1; D gene uncertain. The CDR3 contains 14 residues. Trimming cost V 6 bases and J 4 bases, with 15 bases left between them. Germline assignment: CDR1 MNHEY and CDR2 SVGEGT. For the CDR3, the DNA is TGTGCCAGCAGACTTACTACCGAGCGCACTGAAGCTTTCTTT. This gives the protein CASRLTTERTEAFF.